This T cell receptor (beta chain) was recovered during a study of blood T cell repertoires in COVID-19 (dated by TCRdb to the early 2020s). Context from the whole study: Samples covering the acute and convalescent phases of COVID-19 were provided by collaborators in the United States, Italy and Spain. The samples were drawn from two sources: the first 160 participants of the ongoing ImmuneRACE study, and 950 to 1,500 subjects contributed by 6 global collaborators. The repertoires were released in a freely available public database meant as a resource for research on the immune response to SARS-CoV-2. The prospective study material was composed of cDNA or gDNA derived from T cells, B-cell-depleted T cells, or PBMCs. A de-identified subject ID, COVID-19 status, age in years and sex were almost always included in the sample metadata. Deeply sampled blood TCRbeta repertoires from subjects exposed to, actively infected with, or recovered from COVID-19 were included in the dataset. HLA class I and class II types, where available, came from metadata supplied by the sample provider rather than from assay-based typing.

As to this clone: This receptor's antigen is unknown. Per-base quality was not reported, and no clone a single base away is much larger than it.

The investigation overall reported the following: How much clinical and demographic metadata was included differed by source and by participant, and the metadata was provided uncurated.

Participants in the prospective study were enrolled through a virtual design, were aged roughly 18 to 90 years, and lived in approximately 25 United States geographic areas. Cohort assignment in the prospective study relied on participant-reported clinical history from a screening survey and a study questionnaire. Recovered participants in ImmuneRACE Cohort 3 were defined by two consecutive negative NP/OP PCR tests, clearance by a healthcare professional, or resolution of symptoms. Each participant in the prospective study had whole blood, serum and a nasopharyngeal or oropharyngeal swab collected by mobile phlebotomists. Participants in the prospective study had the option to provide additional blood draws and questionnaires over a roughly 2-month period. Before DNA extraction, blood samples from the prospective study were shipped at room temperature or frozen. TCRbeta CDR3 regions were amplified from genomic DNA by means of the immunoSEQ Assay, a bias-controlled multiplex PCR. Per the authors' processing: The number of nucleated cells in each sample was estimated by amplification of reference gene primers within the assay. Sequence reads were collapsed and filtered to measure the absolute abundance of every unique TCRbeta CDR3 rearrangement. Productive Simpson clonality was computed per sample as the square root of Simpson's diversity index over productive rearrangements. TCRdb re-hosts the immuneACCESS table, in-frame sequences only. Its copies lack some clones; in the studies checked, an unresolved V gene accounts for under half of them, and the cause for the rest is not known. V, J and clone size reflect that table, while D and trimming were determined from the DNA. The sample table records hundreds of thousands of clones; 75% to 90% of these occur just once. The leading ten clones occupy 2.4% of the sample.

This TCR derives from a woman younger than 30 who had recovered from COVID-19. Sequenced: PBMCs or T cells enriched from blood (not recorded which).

The encoded CDR3 is CASSKRRGNYGYTF. The DNA sequence is TGTGCCAGTAGTAAACGGAGAGGCAACTATGGCTACACCTTC. The V and J segments used are TRBV19 and TRBJ1-2; the D gene cannot be named for sure. The CDR3 goes from the cysteine to the phenylalanine over 14 residues. CDR3 DNA only is kept here, 42 bases in frame from base 1. V and J are truncated by 4 bases and 2 bases respectively, leaving an intervening sequence of 11 bases. Looking up the germline V gene (reference sequence) yields CDR1 LNHDA and CDR2 SQIVND.